The clone carrying this T cell receptor beta chain came up a few times. Its antigen remains unknown. The data derive from a study of PD-1 blockade in classical Hodgkin lymphoma. Looking at the study overall: Treatment was intravenous nivolumab, 3 mg/kg every 2 weeks, until progression. Overall study findings and caveats: Unlike CD8+ TCR diversity, which did not rise significantly by C4D1, CD4+ TCR diversity did. Exclusion covered patients beginning nivolumab under 1 year post-ASCT.

Brentuximab vedotin exposure varied among the patients, all of whom had relapsed after autologous stem cell transplantation. The best responses consisted of complete response, partial response or progressive disease. With 3 bases removed from V and 3 bases from J, the gap between germline ends came to 10 bases. The CDR3 runs 14 residues. Germline assignment: CDR1 SGHDT and CDR2 YYEEEE. Only in-frame clones appear in the TCRdb table, and some are missing; sequencing was by immunoSEQ multiplex PCR. The table shows about 13,000 clones, with around 80% occurring only once. The TCR was taken from a human donor with classical Hodgkin lymphoma. The chain recombines TRBV5-6 with TRBJ1-5, with a possible D match to TRBD1 (5 bases). The sample was peripheral blood mononuclear cells (PBMCs), taken at baseline. DNA of the CDR3: TGTGCCAGCAGCTCCCAGGGTACCAATCAGCCCCAGCATTTT. Encoded protein: CASSSQGTNQPQHF.